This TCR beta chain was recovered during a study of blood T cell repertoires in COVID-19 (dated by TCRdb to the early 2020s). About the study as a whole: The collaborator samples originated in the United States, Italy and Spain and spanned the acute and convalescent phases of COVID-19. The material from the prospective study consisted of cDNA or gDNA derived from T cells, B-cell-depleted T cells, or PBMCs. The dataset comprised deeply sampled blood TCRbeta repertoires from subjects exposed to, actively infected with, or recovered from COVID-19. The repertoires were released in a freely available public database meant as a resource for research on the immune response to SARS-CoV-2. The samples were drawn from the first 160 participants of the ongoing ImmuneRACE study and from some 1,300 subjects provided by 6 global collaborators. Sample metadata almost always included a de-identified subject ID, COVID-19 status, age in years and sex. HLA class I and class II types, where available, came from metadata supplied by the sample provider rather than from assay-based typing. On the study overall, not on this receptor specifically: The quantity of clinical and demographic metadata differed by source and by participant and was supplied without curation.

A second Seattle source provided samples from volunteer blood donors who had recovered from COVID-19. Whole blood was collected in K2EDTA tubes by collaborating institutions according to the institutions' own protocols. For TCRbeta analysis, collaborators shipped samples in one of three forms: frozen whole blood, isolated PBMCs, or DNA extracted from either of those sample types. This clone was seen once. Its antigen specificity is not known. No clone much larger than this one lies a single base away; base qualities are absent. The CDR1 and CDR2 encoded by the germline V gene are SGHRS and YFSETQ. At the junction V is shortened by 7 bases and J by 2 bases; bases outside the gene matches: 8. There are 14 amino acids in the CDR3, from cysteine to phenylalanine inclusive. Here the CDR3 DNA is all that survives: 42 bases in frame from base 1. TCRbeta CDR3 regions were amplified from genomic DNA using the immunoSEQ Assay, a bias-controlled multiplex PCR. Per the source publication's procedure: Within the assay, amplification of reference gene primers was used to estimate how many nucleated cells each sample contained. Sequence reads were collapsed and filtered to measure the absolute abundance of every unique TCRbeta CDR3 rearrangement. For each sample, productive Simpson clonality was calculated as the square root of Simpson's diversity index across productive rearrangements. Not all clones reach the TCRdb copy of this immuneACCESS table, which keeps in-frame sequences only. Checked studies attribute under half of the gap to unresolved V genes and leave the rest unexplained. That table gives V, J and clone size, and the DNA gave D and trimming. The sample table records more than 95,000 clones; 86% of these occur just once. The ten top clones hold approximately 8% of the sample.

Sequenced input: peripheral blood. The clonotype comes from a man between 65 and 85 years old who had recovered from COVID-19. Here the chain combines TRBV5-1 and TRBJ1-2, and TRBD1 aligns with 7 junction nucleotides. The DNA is TGCGCCAGCTTAGATCCGGGACAGAACTATGGCTACACCTTC. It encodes CASLDPGQNYGYTF.